The 4 T cell receptor beta chains in this list originate from one sample, sequenced in a study of blood T cell repertoires in COVID-19. Method: immunoSEQ multiplex PCR; TCRdb's copy keeps in-frame clones and lacks some. The sample has roughly 150,000 clones, around four fifths seen once. Sequencing input: peripheral blood. Receptors were obtained from a woman aged 80 or older with acute or convalescent COVID-19.

This chain uses TRBV5-1 with TRBJ2-1; perhaps TRBD1 as D (5 bases). Between the trimmed V and J ends, which lost 0 bases and 8 bases, there was a span of 15 bases. The CDR3 is made up of 15 amino acids. Germline-derived CDR1 and CDR2 are SGHRS and YFSETQ. CDR3 region: CASSLGQGMVDEQFF. As DNA, the CDR3 is TGCGCCAGCAGCTTGGGGCAGGGAATGGTCGATGAGCAGTTCTTC.

This chain connects TRBV5-1 to TRBJ1-5; D is uncertain. CDR1 SGHRS and CDR2 YFSETQ come from the germline V gene. With 0 bases removed from V and 5 bases from J, the gap between germline ends came to 9 bases. This CDR3 is built from 14 residues. CDR3 amino acids: CASSLDARDQPQHF. DNA for the CDR3: TGCGCCAGCAGCTTGGACGCCCGAGATCAGCCCCAGCATTTT. Combining the CDR3 with reference TRBV5-1 and TRBJ1-5 gives the whole variable domain KAGVTQTPRYLIKTRGQQVTLSCSPISGHRSVSWYQQTPGQGLQFLFEYFSETQRNKGNFPGRFSGRQFSNSRSEMNVSTLELGDSALYLCASSLDARDQPQHFGDGTRLSIL.

The chain couples TRBV19 to TRBJ1-6; 9 nucleotides match TRBD1. Trimming at V came to 7 bases and at J to 7 bases, leaving 5 bases not matched to a gene. In germline, CDR1 is LNHDA, CDR2 SQIVND (reference sequence). The CDR3 runs 14 residues. Here the CDR3 reads CASKGQGGNSPLHF. The CDR3 DNA sequence: TGTGCCAGTAAGGGACAGGGCGGCAATTCACCCCTCCACTTT.

The chain has TRBV10-3 and TRBJ2-7; TRBD2 might be the D (5 bases). The germline CDR1 and CDR2 sequences are ENHRY and SYGVKD. The CDR3 runs 15 residues. V was pared by 0 bases and J by 0 bases, with 9 bases between. CDR3: CAISESTGSSYEQYF. CDR3 bases: TGTGCCATCAGTGAGTCGACGGGGAGCTCCTACGAGCAGTACTTC.